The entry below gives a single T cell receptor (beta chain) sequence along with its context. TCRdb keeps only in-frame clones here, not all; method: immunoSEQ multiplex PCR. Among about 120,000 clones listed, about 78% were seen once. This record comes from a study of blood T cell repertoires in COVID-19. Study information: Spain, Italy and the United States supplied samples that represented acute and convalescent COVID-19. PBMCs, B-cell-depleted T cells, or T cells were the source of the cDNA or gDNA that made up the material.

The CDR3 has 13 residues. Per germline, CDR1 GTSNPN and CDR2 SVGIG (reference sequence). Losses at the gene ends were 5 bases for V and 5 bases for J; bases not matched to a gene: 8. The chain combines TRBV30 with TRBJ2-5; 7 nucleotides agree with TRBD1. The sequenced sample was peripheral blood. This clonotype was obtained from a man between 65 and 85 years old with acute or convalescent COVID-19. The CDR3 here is CAWGDSLGETQYF. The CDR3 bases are TGTGCCTGGGGGGACAGCCTAGGGGAGACCCAGTACTTC. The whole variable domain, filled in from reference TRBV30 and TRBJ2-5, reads SQTIHQWPATLVQPVGSPLSLECTVEGTSNPNLYWYRQAAGRGLQLLFYSVGIGQISSEVPQNLSASRPQDRQFILSSKKLLLSDSGFYLCAWGDSLGETQYFGPGTRLLVL.